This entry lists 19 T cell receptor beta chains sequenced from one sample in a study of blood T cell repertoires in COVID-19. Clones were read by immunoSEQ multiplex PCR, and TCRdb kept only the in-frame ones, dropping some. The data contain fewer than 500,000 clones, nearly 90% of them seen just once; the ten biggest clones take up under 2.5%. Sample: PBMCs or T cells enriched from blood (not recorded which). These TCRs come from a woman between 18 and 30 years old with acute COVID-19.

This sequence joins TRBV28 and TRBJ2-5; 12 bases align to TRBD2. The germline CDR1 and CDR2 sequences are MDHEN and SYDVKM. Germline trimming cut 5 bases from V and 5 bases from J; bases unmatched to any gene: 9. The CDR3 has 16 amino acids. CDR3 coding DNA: TGTGCCAGCAGTCCCTCCCTAGCGGGAGGGTCCGAGACCCAGTACTTC. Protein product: CASSPSLAGGSETQYF.

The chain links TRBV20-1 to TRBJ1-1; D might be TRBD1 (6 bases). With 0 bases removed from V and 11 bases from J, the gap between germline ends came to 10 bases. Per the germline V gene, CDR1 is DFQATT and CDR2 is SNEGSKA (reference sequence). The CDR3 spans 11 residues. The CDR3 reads CSAREEGGAFF. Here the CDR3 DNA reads TGCAGTGCTAGAGAAGAGGGGGGGGCTTTCTTT.

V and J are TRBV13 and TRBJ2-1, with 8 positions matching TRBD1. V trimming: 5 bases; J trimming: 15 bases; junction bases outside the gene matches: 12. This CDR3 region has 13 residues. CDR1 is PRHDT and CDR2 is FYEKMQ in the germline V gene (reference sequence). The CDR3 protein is CASSPLDREHTFF. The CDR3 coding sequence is TGTGCCAGCAGCCCCCTGGACAGGGAGCATACGTTCTTC.

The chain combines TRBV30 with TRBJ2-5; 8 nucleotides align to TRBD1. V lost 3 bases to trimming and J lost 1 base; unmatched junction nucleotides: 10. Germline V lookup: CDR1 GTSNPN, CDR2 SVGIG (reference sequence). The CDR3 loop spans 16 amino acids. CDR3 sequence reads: CAWSRTRQGSQETQYF. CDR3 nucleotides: TGTGCCTGGAGCAGAACCCGACAGGGGAGCCAAGAGACCCAGTACTTC.

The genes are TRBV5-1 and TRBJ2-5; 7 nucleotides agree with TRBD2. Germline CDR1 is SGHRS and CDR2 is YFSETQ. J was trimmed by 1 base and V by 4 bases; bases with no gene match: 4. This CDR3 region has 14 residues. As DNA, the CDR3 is TGCGCCAGCAGCAGCGGGACCAGCCAAGAGACCCAGTACTTC. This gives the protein CASSSGTSQETQYF.

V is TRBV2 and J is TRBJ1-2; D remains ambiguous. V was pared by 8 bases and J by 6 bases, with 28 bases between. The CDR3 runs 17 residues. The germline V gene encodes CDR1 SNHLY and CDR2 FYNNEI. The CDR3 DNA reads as TGTGCCAGCGCCAATATTCTAGACGTTCTCTCCGAGAATGGCTACACCTTC. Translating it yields CASANILDVLSENGYTF.

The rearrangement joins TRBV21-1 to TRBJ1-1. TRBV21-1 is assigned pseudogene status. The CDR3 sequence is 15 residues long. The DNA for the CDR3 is TGTGCCAGCAGCAGGGGGGGGTTCTTGCCCTCTGAAGCTTTCTTT. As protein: CASSRGGFLPSEAFF.

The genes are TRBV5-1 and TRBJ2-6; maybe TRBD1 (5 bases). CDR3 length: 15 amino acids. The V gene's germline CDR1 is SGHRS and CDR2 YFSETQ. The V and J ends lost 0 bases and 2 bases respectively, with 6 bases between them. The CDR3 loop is CASSLVGAGANVLTF. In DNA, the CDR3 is TGCGCCAGCAGCTTGGTAGGGGCTGGGGCCAACGTCCTGACTTTC. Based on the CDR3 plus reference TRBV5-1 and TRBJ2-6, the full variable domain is KAGVTQTPRYLIKTRGQQVTLSCSPISGHRSVSWYQQTPGQGLQFLFEYFSETQRNKGNFPGRFSGRQFSNSRSEMNVSTLELGDSALYLCASSLVGAGANVLTFGAGSRLTVL.

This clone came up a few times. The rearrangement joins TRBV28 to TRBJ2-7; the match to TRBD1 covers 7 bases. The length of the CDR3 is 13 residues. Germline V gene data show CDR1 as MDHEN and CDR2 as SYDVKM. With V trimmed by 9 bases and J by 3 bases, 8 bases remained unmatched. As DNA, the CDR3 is TGTGCCAGTAACCGGGACAGACTCTACGAGCAGTACTTC. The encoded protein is CASNRDRLYEQYF.

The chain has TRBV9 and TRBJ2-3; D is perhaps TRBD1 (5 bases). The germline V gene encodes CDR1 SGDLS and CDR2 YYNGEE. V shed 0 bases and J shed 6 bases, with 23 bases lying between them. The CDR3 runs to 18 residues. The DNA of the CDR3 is TGTGCCAGCAGCGTAGACCAGGGTGTGCTACAAGCTGTGGATACGCAGTATTTT. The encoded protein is CASSVDQGVLQAVDTQYF.

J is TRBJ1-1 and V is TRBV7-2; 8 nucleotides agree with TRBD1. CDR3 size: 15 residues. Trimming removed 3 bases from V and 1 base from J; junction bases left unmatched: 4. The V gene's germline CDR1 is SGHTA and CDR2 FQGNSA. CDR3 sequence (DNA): TGTGCCAGCAGCTTCCAGGGGGCGGGGAACACTGAAGCTTTCTTT. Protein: CASSFQGAGNTEAFF.

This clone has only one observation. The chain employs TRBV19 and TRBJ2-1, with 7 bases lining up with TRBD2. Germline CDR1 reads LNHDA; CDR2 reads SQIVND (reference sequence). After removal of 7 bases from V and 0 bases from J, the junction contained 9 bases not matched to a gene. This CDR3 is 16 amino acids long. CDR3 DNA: TGTGCCAGTATGAGGGACTACCGGAGCTCCTACAATGAGCAGTTCTTC. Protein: CASMRDYRSSYNEQFF.

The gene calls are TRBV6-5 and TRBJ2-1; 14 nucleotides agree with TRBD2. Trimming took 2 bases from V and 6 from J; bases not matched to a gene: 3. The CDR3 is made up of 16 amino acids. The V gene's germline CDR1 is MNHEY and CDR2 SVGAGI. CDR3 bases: TGTGCCAGCAGTTACACAGGACTAGCGGGGGGCAATGAGCAGTTCTTC. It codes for CASSYTGLAGGNEQFF.

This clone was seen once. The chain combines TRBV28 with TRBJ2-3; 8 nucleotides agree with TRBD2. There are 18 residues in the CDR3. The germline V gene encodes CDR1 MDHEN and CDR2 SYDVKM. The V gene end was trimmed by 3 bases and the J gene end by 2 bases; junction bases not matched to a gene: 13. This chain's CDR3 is CASSLATLLSGNTDTQYF. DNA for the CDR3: TGTGCCAGCAGTTTGGCTACCTTACTTAGCGGGAACACAGATACGCAGTATTTT.

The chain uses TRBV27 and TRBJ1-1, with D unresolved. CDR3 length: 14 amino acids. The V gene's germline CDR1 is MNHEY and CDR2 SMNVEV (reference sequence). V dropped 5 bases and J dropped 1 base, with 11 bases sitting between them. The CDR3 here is CASSPQRPNTEAFF. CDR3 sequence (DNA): TGTGCCAGCAGTCCCCAGCGTCCGAACACTGAAGCTTTCTTT.

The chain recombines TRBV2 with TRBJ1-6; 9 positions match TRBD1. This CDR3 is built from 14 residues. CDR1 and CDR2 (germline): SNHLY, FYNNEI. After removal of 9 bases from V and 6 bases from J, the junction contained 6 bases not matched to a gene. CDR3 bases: TGTGCCAGGAGACGGGACAGGGTTAATTCACCCCTCCACTTT. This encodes CARRRDRVNSPLHF.

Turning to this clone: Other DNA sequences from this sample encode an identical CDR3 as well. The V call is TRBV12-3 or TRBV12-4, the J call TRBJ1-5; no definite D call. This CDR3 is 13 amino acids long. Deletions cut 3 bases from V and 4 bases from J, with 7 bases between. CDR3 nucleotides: TGTGCCAGCAGTTTGTTGAGGAATCAGCCCCAGCATTTT. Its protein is CASSLLRNQPQHF.

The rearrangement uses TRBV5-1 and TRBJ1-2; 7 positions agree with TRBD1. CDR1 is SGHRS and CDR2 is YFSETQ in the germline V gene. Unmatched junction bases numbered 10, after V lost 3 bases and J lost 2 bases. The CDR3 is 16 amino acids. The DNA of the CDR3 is TGCGCCAGCAGCTCCCAACGGGACAGACAAAACTATGGCTACACCTTC. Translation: CASSSQRDRQNYGYTF.

The CDR3 reads CASSRGGQGRDQPQHF. In DNA form, the CDR3 reads TGTGCCAGCAGCCGAGGGGGACAGGGTCGGGATCAGCCCCAGCATTTT. This chain connects TRBV5-6 to TRBJ1-5; 9 bases line up with TRBD1. The CDR3 is 16 residues long. Germline V gives CDR1 SGHDT, CDR2 YYEEEE. The ends lost 4 bases at V and 5 bases at J; junction bases unmatched: 10. The complete variable domain, with remaining parts taken from reference TRBV5-6 and TRBJ1-5, reads DAGVTQSPTHLIKTRGQQVTLRCSPKSGHDTVSWYQQALGQGPQFIFQYYEEEERQRGNFPDRFSGHQFPNYSSELNVNALLLGDSALYLCASSRGGQGRDQPQHFGDGTRLSIL.